The rows below give T cell receptor beta chains drawn from one sample of a study of cytomegalovirus exposure and HLA in healthy donors. Assay: immunoSEQ multiplex PCR; the TCRdb copy retains only in-frame clones and omits some. The sample carries approximately 100,000 clones, about two thirds recorded once. Material for sequencing was PBMCs. These receptors came from a man between 50 and 59 years old in good health and CMV-seronegative. Both conserved end residues are part of each CDR3. D genes are given only for firm matches. Size values are once, few and many counts, or a class for expanded clones, and some rows have none.

clone size	V gene	J gene	D gene	CDR3 DNA	CDR3 protein
.	TRBV5-4	TRBJ2-3	.	TGTGCCAGCAGGAGGTCAGCGGACACAGATACGCAGTATTTT	CASRRSADTDTQYF
.	TRBV27	TRBJ2-1	.	TGTGCCAGCAGTTTAAGATGGGGCCATTTCCATGAGCAGTTCTTC	CASSLRWGHFHEQFF
.	TRBV4-1	TRBJ1-1	.	TGCGCCAGCAGCCAAGATGAAACGACGGGGGAAGCTTTCTTT	CASSQDETTGEAFF
.	TRBV28	TRBJ1-2	TRBD1	TGTGCCAGCAGGCCGGAGGGGACAGGGTATGGCTACACCTTC	CASRPEGTGYGYTF
once	TRBV28	TRBJ2-5	.	TGTGCCAGCACTGGGCAGGGGTTGGACCAAGAGACCCAGTACTTC	CASTGQGLDQETQYF
.	TRBV11-2	TRBJ2-7	TRBD1	TGTGCCAGCAGAACTAAGACAGGGGCCTACGAGCAGTACTTC	CASRTKTGAYEQYF
.	TRBV7-2	TRBJ1-4	.	TGTGCCAGCAGCCTATTCTCTGGGGCAGTTGCAACTAATGAAAAACTGTTTTTT	CASSLFSGAVATNEKLFF
once	TRBV27	TRBJ1-5	.	TGTGCCAGCAGTCCTAACCTCCCGAATCAGCCCCAGCATTTT	CASSPNLPNQPQHF
.	TRBV5-1	TRBJ2-3	TRBD2	TGCGCCAGCAGCTTGGGGGCTAGCGGGGGAGGCACAGATACGCAGTATTTT	CASSLGASGGGTDTQYF
.	TRBV28	TRBJ2-1	TRBD2	TGTGCCAGCAGTTTATTAGCGGGAGTAAACAATGAGCAGTTCTTC	CASSLLAGVNNEQFF
.	TRBV7-9	TRBJ1-1	TRBD1	TGTGCCAGCAGCTTTCGTACAGGGGACTGGAACACTGAAGCTTTCTTT	CASSFRTGDWNTEAFF
.	TRBV18	TRBJ1-1	.	TGTGCCAGCTCACGACAAGAGAACACTGAAGCTTTCTTT	CASSRQENTEAFF